The clone carrying this T cell receptor (beta chain) was seen ten or more times. Its target is unknown. TCR beta CDR3 region amplification was performed from RNA transcripts. HTBI primers drove first-round RT-PCR of the TCR CDR3. TCRdb ran MiXCR on the multiplex PCR reads and lists one entry per CDR3 protein. The sample lists roughly 750,000 distinct CDR3 sequences, about a sixth occurring once. The study enrolled patients aged 18 to 65 with newly diagnosed hyperthyroidism of under 2 months' duration. Uncontrolled infection, other autoimmune disease, pregnancy or lactation barred patients from enrollment. V lost 5 bases to trimming and J lost 3 bases; unmatched junction nucleotides: 11. The CDR3 has 16 residues. The sample is drawn from a study of T cells in Graves' hyperthyroidism and ophthalmopathy. Study in general: Peripheral blood specimens were obtained at initial diagnosis, prior to any treatment. Study-level points and caveats: Peripheral blood also featured most of the thyroid clonotypes expanded above 0.001.

This clonotype was sampled from a man aged 18 to 35 with Graves' hyperthyroidism. The sequenced sample consisted of blood. The chain has TRBV12-3 or TRBV12-4 and TRBJ2-7; TRBD1 agrees at 9 bases. Here the CDR3 DNA reads TGTGCCAGCAGTCCCAGCGGGACAGGGTTGGGCTACGAGCAGTACTTC. This gives the protein CASSPSGTGLGYEQYF.